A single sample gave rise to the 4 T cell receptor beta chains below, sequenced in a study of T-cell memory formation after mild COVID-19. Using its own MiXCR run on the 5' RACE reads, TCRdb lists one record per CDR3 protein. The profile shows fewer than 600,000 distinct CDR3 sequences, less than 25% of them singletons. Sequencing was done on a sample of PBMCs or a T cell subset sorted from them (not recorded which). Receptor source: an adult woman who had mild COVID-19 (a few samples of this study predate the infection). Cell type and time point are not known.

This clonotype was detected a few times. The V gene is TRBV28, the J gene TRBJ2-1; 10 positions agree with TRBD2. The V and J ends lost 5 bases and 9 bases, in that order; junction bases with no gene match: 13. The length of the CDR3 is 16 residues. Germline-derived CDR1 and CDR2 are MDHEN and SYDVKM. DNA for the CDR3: TGTGCCAGCAGTCCCTGGTCTAGCGGGAGCAGGGGTGAGCAGTTCTTC. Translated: CASSPWSSGSRGEQFF.

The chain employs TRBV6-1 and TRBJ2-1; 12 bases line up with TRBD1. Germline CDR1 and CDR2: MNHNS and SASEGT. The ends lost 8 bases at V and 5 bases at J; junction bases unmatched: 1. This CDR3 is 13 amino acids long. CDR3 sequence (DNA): TGTGCCAGCCGGGACAGGGGGCACAATGAGCAGTTCTTC. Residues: CASRDRGHNEQFF.

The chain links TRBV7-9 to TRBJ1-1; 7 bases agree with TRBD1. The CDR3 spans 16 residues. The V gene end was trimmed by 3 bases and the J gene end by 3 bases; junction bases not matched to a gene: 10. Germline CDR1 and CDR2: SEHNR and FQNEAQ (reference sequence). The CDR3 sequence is CASSFTTGIMDTEAFF. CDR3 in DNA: TGTGCCAGCAGCTTTACGACAGGGATCATGGACACTGAAGCTTTCTTT.

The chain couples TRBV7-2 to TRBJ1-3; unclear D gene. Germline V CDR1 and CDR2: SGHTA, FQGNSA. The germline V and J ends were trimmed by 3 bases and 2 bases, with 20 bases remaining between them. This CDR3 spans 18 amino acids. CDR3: CASSFLPPGQMAGNTIYF. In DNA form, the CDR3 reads TGTGCCAGCAGCTTCCTACCTCCGGGTCAAATGGCTGGAAACACCATATATTTT.